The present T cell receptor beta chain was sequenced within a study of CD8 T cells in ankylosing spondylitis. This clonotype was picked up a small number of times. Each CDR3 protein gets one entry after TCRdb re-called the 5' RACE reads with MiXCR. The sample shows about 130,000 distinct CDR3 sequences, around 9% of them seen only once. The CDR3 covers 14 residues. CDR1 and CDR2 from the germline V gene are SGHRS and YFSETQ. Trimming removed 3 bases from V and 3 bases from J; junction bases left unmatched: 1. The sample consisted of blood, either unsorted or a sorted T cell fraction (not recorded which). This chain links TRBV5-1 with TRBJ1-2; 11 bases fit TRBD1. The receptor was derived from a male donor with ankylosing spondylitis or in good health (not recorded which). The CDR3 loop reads CASSWTGGHYGYTF. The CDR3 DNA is TGCGCCAGCAGCTGGACAGGGGGCCACTATGGCTACACCTTC.